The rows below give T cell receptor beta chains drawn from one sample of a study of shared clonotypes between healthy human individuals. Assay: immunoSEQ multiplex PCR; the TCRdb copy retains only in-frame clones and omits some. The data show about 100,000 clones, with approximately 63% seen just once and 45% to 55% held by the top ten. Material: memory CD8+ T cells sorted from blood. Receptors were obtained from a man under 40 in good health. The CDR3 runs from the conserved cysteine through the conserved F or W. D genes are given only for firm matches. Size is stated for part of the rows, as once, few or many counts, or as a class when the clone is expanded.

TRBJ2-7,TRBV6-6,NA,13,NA,CASSYIGGYEQYF,TGTGCCAGCAGTTACATTGGGGGCTACGAGCAGTACTTC
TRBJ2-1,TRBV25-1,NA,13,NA,CASTRGGYNEQFF,TGTGCCAGCACTAGGGGTGGGTACAATGAGCAGTTCTTC
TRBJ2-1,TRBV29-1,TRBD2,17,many,CSVEPATLAGVYNEQFF,TGCAGCGTTGAACCTGCTACGCTAGCGGGAGTTTACAATGAGCAGTTCTTC
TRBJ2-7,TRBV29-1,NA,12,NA,CSVASGAYEQYF,TGCAGCGTTGCGTCCGGAGCCTACGAGCAGTACTTC
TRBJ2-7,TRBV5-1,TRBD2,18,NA,CASSLLLAGRSPSYEQYF,TGCGCCAGCAGCTTGCTACTAGCGGGAAGGTCCCCGTCCTACGAGCAGTACTTC
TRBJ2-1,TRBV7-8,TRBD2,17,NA,CASSLGVGTSGYNEQFF,TGTGCCAGCAGCTTAGGGGTTGGGACTAGCGGTTACAATGAGCAGTTCTTC
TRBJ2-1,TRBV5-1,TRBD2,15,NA,CASSPGLAGGNEQFF,TGCGCCAGCAGCCCTGGACTAGCGGGAGGGAATGAGCAGTTCTTC
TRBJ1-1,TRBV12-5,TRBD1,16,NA,CASGLVTGTGIPEAFF,TGTGCTAGTGGTTTGGTTACCGGGACAGGGATTCCTGAAGCTTTCTTT
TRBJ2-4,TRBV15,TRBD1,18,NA,CATSSEGNTGTGTNIQYF,TGTGCCACCAGCAGTGAGGGGAATACCGGGACAGGGACAAACATTCAGTACTTC
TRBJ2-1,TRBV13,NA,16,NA,CASSLGSVVGFGEQFF,TGTGCCAGCAGCTTAGGCAGCGTAGTGGGTTTTGGTGAGCAGTTCTTC
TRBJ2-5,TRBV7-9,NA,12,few,CASTWYQETQYF,TGTGCCAGCACCTGGTACCAAGAGACCCAGTACTTC
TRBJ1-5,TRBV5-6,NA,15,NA,CASSLGAGVIQPQHF,TGTGCCAGCAGCTTGGGAGCCGGGGTAATTCAGCCCCAGCATTTT
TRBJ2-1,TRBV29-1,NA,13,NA,CSVGFLTVNEQFF,TGCAGCGTGGGCTTCCTGACCGTAAATGAGCAGTTCTTC
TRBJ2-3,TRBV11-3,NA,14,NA,CASSPSPRGDTQYF,TGTGCCAGCAGCCCCTCCCCCCGGGGCGATACGCAGTATTTT
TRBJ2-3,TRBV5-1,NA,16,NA,CASSLFGAGVVDTQYF,NA
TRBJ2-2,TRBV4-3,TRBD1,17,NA,CASSQTATGKHTGELFF,TGCGCCAGCAGCCAAACCGCGACAGGGAAGCACACCGGGGAGCTGTTTTTT
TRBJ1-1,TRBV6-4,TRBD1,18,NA,CASSVNGQGGRPYTEAFF,TGTGCCAGCAGTGTTAATGGACAGGGTGGACGTCCCTACACTGAAGCTTTCTTT
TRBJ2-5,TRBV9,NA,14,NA,CASSPPGGQETQYF,TGTGCCAGCAGCCCGCCCGGGGGGCAGGAGACCCAGTACTTC